This is a list of T cell receptor beta chains from one sample in a study of blood T cell repertoires in COVID-19. Produced via immunoSEQ multiplex PCR; TCRdb's table is partial and in-frame only. This table holds 300,000 to 350,000 clones, 87% found once. The sequencing input was peripheral blood. The receptors here all came from a man aged 18 to 30 with active or convalescent COVID-19. CDR3s include the opening cysteine and the closing phenylalanine or tryptophan. A D gene is named only where the DNA matches it firmly. Rows may omit the clone size; those that give it use once, few, many or a size class.

j_call v_call clone_size d_call cdr3_nt cdr3_aa
TRBJ2-7 TRBV13 once - TGTGCCAGCAGCTTAGACGGGGGGGACAGCCTCCCCTACGAGCAGTACTTC CASSLDGGDSLPYEQYF
TRBJ1-5 TRBV2 - TRBD1 TGTGCCAGCAGCCGAGACAGGGGGAGGGAGCCCCAGCATTTT CASSRDRGREPQHF
TRBJ2-7 TRBV9 - TRBD1 TGTGCCAGCAGCGTTCGACCGGGACAGGGGTTCCACGAGCAGTACTTC CASSVRPGQGFHEQYF
TRBJ2-7 TRBV27 - TRBD1 TGTGCCAGCACCATAGGGGGAACAGGGGGGTACGAGCAGTACTTC CASTIGGTGGYEQYF
TRBJ2-7 TRBV5-6 - - TGTGCCAGCAGCTTGGCAATGTCCTACGAGCAGTACTTC CASSLAMSYEQYF
TRBJ2-3 TRBV7-2 - - TGTGCCAGCAGCTCACAGGTGGTTAGGACAGATACGCAGTATTTT CASSSQVVRTDTQYF
TRBJ2-7 TRBV2 - - TGTGCCAGCAGTGAAGCGCGGCTAGCTGAGTACGAGCAGTACTTC CASSEARLAEYEQYF
TRBJ1-5 TRBV29-1 once TRBD1 TGCAGCGTTGGGGACAGAAATCAGCCCCAGCATTTT CSVGDRNQPQHF
TRBJ1-6 TRBV2 - - TGTGCCAGCAGTGAAAGGGGGGGGAATTCACCCCTCCACTTT CASSERGGNSPLHF
TRBJ1-4 TRBV2 - - TGTGCCAGCAATCGATTAAGGAGTAGTGAAAAACTGTTTTTT CASNRLRSSEKLFF
TRBJ2-1 TRBV18 - TRBD2 TGTGCCAGCTCACCAGGGAGGGCCACCCCCTACAATGAGCAGTTCTTC CASSPGRATPYNEQFF
TRBJ1-1 TRBV5-6 - TRBD1 TGTGCCAGCAGCTTGATCACAGGGGCGAAGATGAACACTGAAGCTTTCTTT CASSLITGAKMNTEAFF
TRBJ2-3 TRBV5-1 - - TGCGCCAGCAGCCCGGGGACTTTTTCTAGCACAGATACGCAGTATTTT CASSPGTFSSTDTQYF
TRBJ1-2 TRBV3-1/TRBV3-2 - TRBD1 TGTGCCAGCCGCCCTAAGACAGGGGCGATTGGCTACACCTTC CASRPKTGAIGYTF
TRBJ1-1 TRBV20-1 - - TGCAGTGCTAGAGGGGCCACTGAAGCTTTCTTT CSARGATEAFF
TRBJ2-5 TRBV2 once TRBD2 TGTGCCAGCATAAGCGGGGGAGAGACCCAGTACTTC CASISGGETQYF
TRBJ2-3 TRBV24-1 - - TGTGCCACCTTTCAGAAGTCCAATTATACGCAGTATTTT CATFQKSNYTQYF
TRBJ2-3 TRBV7-3 - - TGTGCCAGCAGCTTAGGGCAGGGATTAGGCACAGATACGCAGTATTTT CASSLGQGLGTDTQYF
TRBJ2-3 TRBV6-5 - - TGTGCCAGCAGGGCCAGGGTTCTGCCTACAGATACGCAGTATTTT CASRARVLPTDTQYF